This T cell receptor beta chain was sequenced for a study of blood T cell repertoires in COVID-19. CDR3 length: 13 residues. The V gene end was trimmed by 8 bases and the J gene end by 4 bases; junction bases not matched to a gene: 6. Germline V gives CDR1 MGHDK, CDR2 SYGVNS. Using immunoSEQ multiplex PCR, the repertoire was profiled, and TCRdb retains in-frame clones only, with some absent. The profile shows more than 80,000 clones, more than 65% of them singletons. The clonotype originates from a woman older than 75 with active or convalescent COVID-19. Specimen: peripheral blood. The chain has TRBV25-1 and TRBJ1-1, with 8 bases lining up with TRBD1. The CDR3 nucleotides read TGTGCCAGCCGGCAGACAGGGGTCACTGAAGCTTTCTTT. Protein: CASRQTGVTEAFF.